The text below deals with one T cell receptor (beta chain). Antigen unknown. This sample was included in a study of Graves' ophthalmopathy and Graves' hyperthyroidism. Study-level information: Pretreatment peripheral blood was obtained at initial diagnosis. Regarding the study as a whole: Blood also contained most of the expanded thyroid clonotypes above 0.001 frequency.

As the template, RNA transcripts were used to amplify TCR beta CDR3 regions. The first round was an RT-PCR with HTBI primers, and the second round was a multiplex PCR. TCRdb re-called the multiplex PCR reads with MiXCR, one entry per CDR3 protein. The sample holds about 480,000 distinct CDR3 sequences; approximately 15% are singletons and the top ten take over 8%. CDR1 ENHRY and CDR2 SYGVKD come from the germline V gene. The CDR3 sequence is 19 residues long. V shed 0 bases and J 1 base; nucleotides not matched to a gene: 12. The sample consisted of blood. The receptor was derived from a woman in her twenties or thirties with Graves' ophthalmopathy. V and J are TRBV10-3 and TRBJ2-7, with TRBD2 identical over 10 bases. The CDR3 is CAISESISSGRAKSYEQYF. The CDR3 nucleotides are TGTGCCATCAGTGAGTCGATATCTAGCGGGAGAGCAAAATCCTACGAGCAGTACTTC.